This entry features one T cell receptor beta chain sequence. Antigen specificity is unknown. The repertoire was sequenced with immunoSEQ multiplex PCR; TCRdb's copy has only in-frame clones and lacks some. The top ten hold more than 0.15% of the sample, which has over 100,000 clones, approximately 92% seen once. CDR3 length equals 12 residues. The ends were cut back, 4 bases at V and 8 bases at J, with 10 bases in the middle. Germline V gene sequence: CDR1 SGHNT, CDR2 YYREEE (reference sequence). This sample was included in a study of OX40 agonist ivuxolimab in advanced cancers. Study-level points and caveats: There were, on average, more expanded clones in CD8+ T cells than in CD4+. At 0.1 to 3.0 mg/kg, CD4+ and CD8+ blood T cells expanded clonally by week 6. Those patients achieving a partial response at 0.1-3.0 mg/kg showed among the lowest clonal expansion.

This sample comprised CD4+ or CD8+ T cells sorted from blood, obtained in a trial of the OX40 agonist ivuxolimab. The chain recombines TRBV5-4 with TRBJ2-1, with no clear D. This sequence originates from an adult with an advanced solid tumor such as melanoma, head and neck, liver or kidney cancer. The CDR3 spells CASSPIRDEQFF. As DNA, the CDR3 is TGTGCCAGCAGCCCCATTCGGGATGAGCAGTTCTTC.